This T cell receptor beta chain was observed in a study of human T cells and chemical hapten exposure (dated by TCRdb to the early 2020s). With respect to the entire study: For sensitization, 2% DPC in acetone was applied to a roughly 2 cm by roughly 2 cm area of upper inner arm skin. Throughout the study period of roughly 24 weeks, patients also received therapeutic DPC doses to the scalp every week. Patch testing was done on the upper back using Finn chambers containing 0.01% DPC, and results were scored after 6 days according to International Contact Dermatitis Research Group standards. Most of the patients in the cohort were female, and the cohort covered alopecia areata with under or over 50% scalp involvement, alopecia totalis and alopecia universalis. The libraries were sequenced as a pool, and the TCR yield per sample differed mostly because of small variations in library volumes within the pool. In alopecia patients, the study followed how the peripheral blood TCR repertoire changed in vivo over primary and secondary sensitization to diphenylcyclopropenone (DPC), a hapten. Blood was sampled from patients pre-sensitization (week 0) and at 2, 6 and about 24 weeks after DPC sensitization. For TCR sequencing, blood came from about 28 alopecia patients at anywhere from one to four time points (pre-sensitization, 2, 6 and 24 weeks).

Remarks on this clonotype: Its recognized antigen is unknown. Base quality data are lacking; no much larger clone is found one base away.

Results and caveats for the whole study, not just this receptor: DPC sensitization did not change the number of TCRs with a frequency above 1 in 1000, and there was no evidence of changes in global repertoire structure. After repeated subsampling, the strength of the expansion versus patch-test correlation and the threshold at which it became significant changed. Significantly more large CDR3 similarity clusters were formed by expanded TCRs than by pre-sensitization or healthy control sets, consistent with antigen-driven responses. Patch test score was positively correlated with the number of PT1 expanded TCRs, with significance at thresholds 8, 16 and 32 but not at 4. Because all patients had alopecia, a presumed autoimmune disease, the immune response of the patients might differ from that of healthy individuals.

V and J are truncated by 7 bases and 1 base respectively, leaving an intervening sequence of 14 bases. The germline V gene encodes CDR1 LNHDA and CDR2 SQIVND (reference sequence). The CDR3 goes from the cysteine to the phenylalanine over 15 residues. Kept here is only the CDR3 DNA, which spans 45 bases and is read in frame from base 1. What this sample's time point label stands for: patch test 1, 2 weeks after DPC sensitization. This sample's treatment or condition label indicates: therapeutic diphenylcyclopropenone sensitization with weekly scalp DPC. Blood at each patch-test visit was drawn before the patch test was applied. To be eligible, patients had to be aged 18 to 70, diagnosed with alopecia and judged suitable for DPC therapy, while pregnant patients were excluded. Total RNA was isolated from unfractionated whole blood collected in Tempus Blood RNA tubes. Libraries were prepared through RACE. The sequencing machine was a NextSeq 500. During library preparation, unique molecular identifiers were attached to individual cDNA molecules so that TCRs could be counted quantitatively and reproducibly. From each blood RNA sample, both TCR alpha and TCR beta chains were sequenced. Under the source paper's analysis protocol: The median number of TCRs per sample was 95,638, ranging from roughly 23,224 to 690,600. The Decombinator software suite was used to annotate V, J and CDR3 in the TCR reads. Every sample was subsampled to the same number of TCRs (28,000) for the PS versus PT1 abundance plots. Expanded TCRs were defined as absent before sensitization and observed at least eight times at the 2-week time point. TCRdb reanalyzed the raw reads on its own, using fastp at Q25 for trimming and MiXCR for clone calling, and kept in-frame beta chains. One record per CDR3 amino acid sequence lists the most common genes and DNA. These V and J calls originate from TCRdb's pipeline instead of the authors' own analysis. Recorded for this sample are tens of thousands of distinct CDR3 sequences; over 9.5% of them occurred a single time. The biggest ten clones account for about 2.4% of the sample.

The sequence is built from TRBV19 and TRBJ2-1, and TRBD1 may be the D gene, going by 7 matching bases. This receptor was identified in a man aged 35 to 55 with alopecia areata. Some clones in this sample may be carry-over from other donors' samples. Sequences were derived from whole blood, sampled in connection with sensitization to the hapten diphenylcyclopropenone (DPC). CDR3 reads: CASIPTGRSYNEQFF. The base sequence is TGTGCCAGTATCCCGACAGGGAGGTCCTACAATGAGCAGTTCTTC. Supplemented by the reference TRBV19 and TRBJ2-1 proteins around the CDR3, the complete variable domain is DGGITQSPKYLFRKEGQNVTLSCEQNLNHDAMYWYRQDPGQGLRLIYYSQIVNDFQKGDIAEGYSVSREKKESFPLTVTSAQKNPTAFYLCASIPTGRSYNEQFFGPGTRLTVL.